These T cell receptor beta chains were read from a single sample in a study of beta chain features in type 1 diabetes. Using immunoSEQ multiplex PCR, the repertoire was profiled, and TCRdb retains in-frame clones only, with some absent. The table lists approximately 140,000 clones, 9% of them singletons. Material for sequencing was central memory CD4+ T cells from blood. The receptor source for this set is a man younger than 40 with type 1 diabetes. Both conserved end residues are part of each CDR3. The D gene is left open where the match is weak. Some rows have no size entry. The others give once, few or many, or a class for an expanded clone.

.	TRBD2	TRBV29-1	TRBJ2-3	TGCAGCGTTGATGGGGTGGCTAGCGGGGCGATTAGCACAGATACGCAGTATTTT	CSVDGVASGAISTDTQYF
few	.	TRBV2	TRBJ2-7	TGTGCCAGCAGTGAACAGTCCTACGAGCAGTACTTC	CASSEQSYEQYF
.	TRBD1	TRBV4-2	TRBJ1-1	TGTGCCAGCAGCCAAGCCCGAGCAGGGGGCACTGAAGCTTTCTTT	CASSQARAGGTEAFF
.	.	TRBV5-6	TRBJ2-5	TGTGCCAGCAGCTTGTACGGCAGGGGAGAAGAGACCCAGTACTTC	CASSLYGRGEETQYF
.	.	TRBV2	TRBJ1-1	TGTGCCAGCAGTTTGGAGGGCCTGAACACTGAAGCTTTCTTT	CASSLEGLNTEAFF
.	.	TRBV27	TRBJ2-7	TGTGCCAGCAGTTCAGACCAGGACATCAACGAGCAGTACTTC	CASSSDQDINEQYF
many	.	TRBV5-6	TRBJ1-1	TGTGCCAGCAGCCCCGGGGAGGGGAAGGTGGCTTTCTTT	CASSPGEGKVAFF
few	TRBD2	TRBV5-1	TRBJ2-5	TGCGCCAGCAGCTTGCTAGCGGGGGCTCAAGAGACCCAGTACTTC	CASSLLAGAQETQYF
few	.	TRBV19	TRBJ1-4	TGTGCCAGTACTCCTCGCGGGAGTCGGAATGAAAAACTGTTTTTT	CASTPRGSRNEKLFF
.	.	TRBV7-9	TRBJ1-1	TGTGCCAGCAGCGAACAGGGGAACACTGAAGCTTTCTTT	CASSEQGNTEAFF
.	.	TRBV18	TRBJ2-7	TGTGCCAGCTCACCACCGGGGGCCGACGAGCAGTACTTC	CASSPPGADEQYF
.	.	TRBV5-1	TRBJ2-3	TGCGCCAGCAGCCCGAGGAGTATAGCAGATACGCAGTATTTT	CASSPRSIADTQYF
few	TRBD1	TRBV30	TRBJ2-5	TGTGCCTGGAATTCCGGGACAGGGGGCTGGGCAGAGACCCAGTACTTC	CAWNSGTGGWAETQYF
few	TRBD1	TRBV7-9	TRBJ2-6	TGTGCCAGCAGCTTAGCGACAGGGCCCTCTGGGGCCAACGTCCTGACTTTC	CASSLATGPSGANVLTF
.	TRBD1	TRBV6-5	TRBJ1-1	TGTGCCAGCAGTTCGGACAGGGGGACTGAAGCTTTCTTT	CASSSDRGTEAFF
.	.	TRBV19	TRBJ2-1	TGTGCCAGTAGTATAGATCAGGGCGGAAGCAATGAGCAGTTCTTC	CASSIDQGGSNEQFF
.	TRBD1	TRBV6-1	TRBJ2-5	TGTGCCAGCAAGGCAGGGGGCGCGGAGACCCAGTACTTC	CASKAGGAETQYF
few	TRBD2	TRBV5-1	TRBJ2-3	TGCGCCAGCAGCTTGGGTCTAGCGGGGGAGACAGATACGCAGTATTTT	CASSLGLAGETDTQYF
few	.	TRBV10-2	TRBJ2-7	TGCGCCAGCAGGGGTGGGGACACTTACTCCTACGAGCAGTACTTC	CASRGGDTYSYEQYF
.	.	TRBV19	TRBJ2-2	TGTGCCAGTAGCCTAGGGGCCTCGAGGACCGGGGAGCTGTTTTTT	CASSLGASRTGELFF
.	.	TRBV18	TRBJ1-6	TGTGCCAGCTCCTCAACTCCAAATAATTCACCCCTCCACTTT	CASSSTPNNSPLHF
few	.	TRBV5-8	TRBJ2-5	TGTGCCAGCAGCGCCGGGTTTCCCCGAGAGGAGACCCAGTACTTC	CASSAGFPREETQYF
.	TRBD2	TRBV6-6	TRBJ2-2	TGTGCCAGCAGAGCGGGGGGGACTTTAACCGGGGAGCTGTTTTTT	CASRAGGTLTGELFF
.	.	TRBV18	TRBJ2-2	TGTGCCAGCTCACCGGGACACCCGTGGGCCGGGGAGCTGTTTTTT	CASSPGHPWAGELFF
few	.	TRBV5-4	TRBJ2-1	TGTGCCAGCAGCTCGCAGTATGAGCAGTTCTTC	CASSSQYEQFF
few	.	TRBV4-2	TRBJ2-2	TGTGCCAGCAGCCAAGATCGCGGGGATTCGAACACCGGGGAGCTGTTTTTT	CASSQDRGDSNTGELFF
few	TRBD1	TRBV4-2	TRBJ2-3	TGTGCCAGCAGCTCTCCTGGGGGCAGGGGGAGAACAGATACGCAGTATTTT	CASSSPGGRGRTDTQYF
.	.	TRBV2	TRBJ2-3	TGTGCCAGCAGCGGGTTCGGTAGCACAGATACGCAGTATTTT	CASSGFGSTDTQYF
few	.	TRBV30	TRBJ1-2	TGTGCCTGGAGTTTAGGGGATAACTATGGCTACACCTTC	CAWSLGDNYGYTF
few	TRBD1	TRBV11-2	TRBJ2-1	TGTGCCAGCAGCTTGGATGGGGACAGGGATTCTAAGTTCTTC	CASSLDGDRDSKFF
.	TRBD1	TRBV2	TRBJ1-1	TGTGCCAGCACCGGGACAGGGTCCGAAGCTTTCTTT	CASTGTGSEAFF
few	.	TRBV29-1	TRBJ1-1	TGCAGCGTCCTACTGGGTAGGAGCACTGAAGCTTTCTTT	CSVLLGRSTEAFF
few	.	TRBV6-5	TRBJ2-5	TGTGCCAGCAGTTACGAAGGGACACGCCAAGAGACCCAGTACTTC	CASSYEGTRQETQYF
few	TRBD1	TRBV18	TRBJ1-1	TGTGCCAGCTCACCCTTACAGGGGGGAGAGGACACTGAAGCTTTCTTT	CASSPLQGGEDTEAFF
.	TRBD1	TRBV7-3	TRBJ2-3	TGTGCCAGCAGCTCCGGGACAGGGGGTTGGGATACGCAGTATTTT	CASSSGTGGWDTQYF
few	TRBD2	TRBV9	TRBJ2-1	TGTGCCAGCAGCGTAGAGATTGCAGCGGGGTTCAACTACAATGAGCAGTTCTTC	CASSVEIAAGFNYNEQFF
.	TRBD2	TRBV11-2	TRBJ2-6	TGTGCCAGCAGCCAACAATTAGCGGGGGGGACCGGGGCCAACGTCCTGACTTTC	CASSQQLAGGTGANVLTF
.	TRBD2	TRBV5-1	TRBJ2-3	TGCGCCAGCAGCTTCGCGGGGGACACAGATACGCAGTATTTT	CASSFAGDTDTQYF
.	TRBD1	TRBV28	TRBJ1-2	TGTGCCAGCAGTCGACAGGGGGCGAGGGGCTACACCTTC	CASSRQGARGYTF
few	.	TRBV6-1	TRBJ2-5	TGTGCCAGCAGTAGACAGGACCAAGAGACCCAGTACTTC	CASSRQDQETQYF
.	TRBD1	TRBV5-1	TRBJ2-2	TGCGCCAGCAGCCCCCAGACAGGGATGAACACCGGGGAGCTGTTTTTT	CASSPQTGMNTGELFF
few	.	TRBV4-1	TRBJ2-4	TGCGCCAGCAGCCAAGGACAGCAACTAAAAAACATTCAGTACTTC	CASSQGQQLKNIQYF
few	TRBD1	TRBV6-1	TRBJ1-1	TGTGCCAGCAGTCTTACAGGGGCTGACACTGAAGCTTTCTTT	CASSLTGADTEAFF
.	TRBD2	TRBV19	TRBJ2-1	TGTGCCAGTAGTATACTTGTAGCGGGGGGAAACAATGAGCAGTTCTTC	CASSILVAGGNNEQFF
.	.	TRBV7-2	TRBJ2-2	TGTGCCAGCAGCAGGGGCTCCTACACCGGGGAGCTGTTTTTT	CASSRGSYTGELFF
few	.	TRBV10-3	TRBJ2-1	TGTGCCAGCGTCTTTAGCAATGAGCAGTTCTTC	CASVFSNEQFF
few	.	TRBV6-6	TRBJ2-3	TGTGCCAGCAACGGGGGGCCAGATACGCAGTATTTT	CASNGGPDTQYF
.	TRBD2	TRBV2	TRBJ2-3	TGTGCCAGCCGATCCGGACTAGCGGGGGGGCCAGCTACAGATACGCAGTATTTT	CASRSGLAGGPATDTQYF
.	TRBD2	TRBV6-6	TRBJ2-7	TGTGCCAGCAGTCGACTAGCGGGATACGAGCAGTACTTC	CASSRLAGYEQYF